The source of this T cell receptor (beta chain) is a study of T-cell memory formation after mild COVID-19. Findings of the study overall: Clones shrinking between day 15 and 85 showed a balanced CD4/CD8 split, and those that grew later tilted toward CD4+. Second-wave clones reaching peak frequency on day 37 lacked confirmed SARS-CoV-2 specificity.

As regards this clonotype: As yet, its antigen is unknown. A read error may be the cause here, since a much bigger clone is one base away.

From the 5' RACE reads, TCRdb called clonotypes with MiXCR, one entry per CDR3 protein. The table records about 200,000 distinct CDR3 sequences, about 17% of them present only once. This receptor was obtained from an adult woman who had mild COVID-19 (a few samples of this study predate the infection). Cell type and time point are not known. Specimen: PBMCs or a T cell subset sorted from them (not recorded which).

CDR3 loop: CASNSGDSTYELYF. The CDR3 nucleotides read TGTGCCAGCAACTCTGGGGACAGCACCTACGAGCTGTACTTC. V and J are TRBV12-3 or TRBV12-4 and TRBJ2-7; 7 bases align to TRBD1. The length of the CDR3 is 14 residues.